Listed here is a single T cell receptor (beta chain). Antigen: not known. This CDR3 is 15 amino acids long. Germline V gene sequence: CDR1 MNHNS, CDR2 SASEGT. Trimming cost V 0 bases and J 2 bases; bases outside gene matches: 0. These data originate in a study of graft-versus-host responses after intestinal transplantation. Overall study findings and caveats: Allografts of patients with graft-donor T cell macrochimerism showed high graft-versus-host to host-versus-graft clone ratios. GvH clones detected in recipient marrow included some appearing first in ileum or blood.

The method was immunoSEQ multiplex PCR; TCRdb's version includes in-frame clones alone and lacks a portion of them. The data contain about 110,000 clones, approximately 93% of them singletons. This clonotype was obtained from a human donor who was the organ donor for an intestinal transplant. The sequencing here drew on unstimulated CD8+ T cells sorted from spleen or lymph node cells, taken before transplant. The chain employs TRBV6-1 and TRBJ1-2, with TRBD1 identical over 10 bases. The chain's CDR3 is CASSEAGQGNYGYTF. As DNA, the CDR3 is TGTGCCAGCAGTGAAGCGGGACAGGGGAACTATGGCTACACCTTC.